The 21 T cell receptor beta chains reported below all come from one sample, sequenced in a study of cytomegalovirus exposure and HLA in healthy donors. Primers included in the PCR were 60 Vbeta and 13 Jbeta primers. The method was immunoSEQ multiplex PCR; TCRdb's version includes in-frame clones alone and lacks a portion of them. The sample has about 200,000 clones; around 79% are singletons. The sequenced material came from PBMCs. The receptor set was obtained from a young man in good health and CMV-seronegative.

In its sample, this clone was seen a few times. The gene calls are TRBV7-2 and TRBJ1-1; TRBD1 matches at 7 bases. The CDR3 consists of 15 residues. With V trimmed by 5 bases and J by 5 bases, 11 bases remained unmatched. Germline V CDR1 and CDR2: SGHTA, FQGNSA. Written as DNA, the CDR3 is TGTGCCAGCAGCCGTACCTCCGGGACAGAGACTGAAGCTTTCTTT. Translated: CASSRTSGTETEAFF.

There are a few counts of this clone. The V and J genes are TRBV5-4 and TRBJ1-1, with a tentative D call TRBD1 (6 bases). The CDR3 is 14 amino acids. Trimming removed 5 bases from V and 3 bases from J, with 14 bases in between. Germline V gene lookup returns CDR1 SGHNT and CDR2 YYREEE (reference sequence). CDR3 bases: TGTGCCAGCAGTCACGACAGGTTGGACACTGAAGCTTTCTTT. It translates to CASSHDRLDTEAFF.

V gene TRBV7-3 combines with J gene TRBJ2-1, with a weak D call TRBD2 (6 bases). V lost 5 bases, J lost 1 base, and 15 bases lay in between. This CDR3 region has 16 residues. CDR1 SGHTA and CDR2 FQGTGA come from the germline V gene. CDR3 nucleotides: TGTGCCAGCAGCCCCCTCGAGGGGAGGTCCTACAATGAGCAGTTCTTC. Translating it yields CASSPLEGRSYNEQFF.

V is TRBV5-5 and J is TRBJ1-2, with D unresolved. Per germline, CDR1 SGHKS and CDR2 YYEKEE (reference sequence). The CDR3 length is 14 residues. V lost 0 bases, J lost 5 bases, and 11 bases lay in between. The CDR3 DNA reads TGTGCCAGCAGCTTGGTAGCGTCCGTATATGGCTACACCTTC. Translation gives CASSLVASVYGYTF. Filled out from reference TRBV5-5 and TRBJ1-2, the complete variable domain reads DAGVTQSPTHLIKTRGQQVTLRCSPISGHKSVSWYQQVLGQGPQFIFQYYEKEERGRGNFPDRFSARQFPNYSSELNVNALLLGDSALYLCASSLVASVYGYTFGSGTRLTVV.

This clone was detected only a few times. The rearrangement joins TRBV19 to TRBJ1-5; 12 positions agree with TRBD1. Per the germline V gene, CDR1 is LNHDA and CDR2 is SQIVND (reference sequence). The CDR3 length is 16 residues. V shed 5 bases and J 7 bases; nucleotides not matched to a gene: 9. Written as DNA, the CDR3 is TGTGCCAGTAGTCCCCGGGGACAGGGGGCCGAGCAGCCCCAGCATTTT. Translated: CASSPRGQGAEQPQHF.

The chain joins TRBV6-4 to TRBJ1-2, with 7 positions matching TRBD1. After removal of 5 bases from V and 2 bases from J, the junction contained 5 bases not matched to a gene. Germline V CDR1 and CDR2: MRHNA, SNTAGT. This CDR3 is built from 14 residues. CDR3 sequence reads: CASSPGTDNYGYTF. The CDR3, as DNA: TGTGCCAGCAGTCCCGGGACAGACAACTATGGCTACACCTTC.

The rearrangement joins TRBV29-1 to TRBJ1-1; D perhaps matches TRBD1 (5 bases). V was pared by 7 bases and J by 0 bases, with 9 bases between. The CDR3 is made up of 12 amino acids. Looked up from germline, CDR1 is SQVTM and CDR2 is ANQGSEA. The CDR3 protein is CSAGGMNTEAFF. CDR3 coding DNA: TGCAGCGCGGGGGGGATGAACACTGAAGCTTTCTTT.

This clone was detected a few times. The chain employs TRBV21-1 and TRBJ2-2; TRBD2 is the table's D call and was not checked against the DNA. TRBV21-1 is labeled a pseudogene. CDR3 length: 16 amino acids. Written as DNA, the CDR3 is TGTGCCAGCAGCAAAGAGGTCAGTCGAGGCACCGGGGAGCTGTTTTTT. Its protein product is CASSKEVSRGTGELFF.

The chain carries TRBV10-3 and TRBJ1-1; D not certain. The CDR3 runs to 18 residues. V was pared by 6 bases and J by 0 bases, with 23 bases between. From germline, CDR1 is ENHRY and CDR2 SYGVKD. The CDR3 protein is CAIRSMGRATDMNTEAFF. In nucleotides, the CDR3 is TGTGCCATCAGGAGCATGGGGAGGGCCACTGACATGAACACTGAAGCTTTCTTT.

The chain joins TRBV29-1 to TRBJ1-1; D unclear. The ends were cut back, 2 bases at V and 2 bases at J, with 6 bases in the middle. Per germline, CDR1 SQVTM and CDR2 ANQGSEA. This CDR3 has 12 residues. The CDR3 nucleotides read TGCAGCGTTGAATTCTTAAACACTGAAGCTTTCTTT. This encodes CSVEFLNTEAFF.

The chain carries TRBV28 and TRBJ2-7; tentatively, D is TRBD1 (6 bases). Germline CDR1 reads MDHEN; CDR2 reads SYDVKM. Trimming removed 7 bases from V and 5 bases from J, with 12 bases in between. The CDR3 contains 12 residues. For the CDR3, the DNA is TGTGCCAGCATGACAGGTCCCCACGAGCAGTACTTC. This sequence encodes CASMTGPHEQYF.

This chain joins TRBV6-5 and TRBJ1-3; D is ambiguous. The CDR3 extends over 14 amino acids. Per germline, CDR1 MNHEY and CDR2 SVGAGI. Between the trimmed V and J ends, which lost 6 bases and 0 bases, there was a span of 9 bases. The CDR3 coding sequence is TGTGCCAGCAGCACAGCCTTCTCTGGAAACACCATATATTTT. Residues: CASSTAFSGNTIYF.

Only a few counts were recorded for this clone. This chain joins TRBV18 and TRBJ2-3, with no clear D. Per the germline V gene, CDR1 is KGHSH and CDR2 is LQKENI. The V and J ends lost 2 bases and 4 bases respectively, with 4 bases between them. This CDR3 spans 12 amino acids. CDR3 residues: CASSPSSDTQYF. CDR3 DNA: TGTGCCAGCTCACCATCATCAGATACGCAGTATTTT.

This clone was picked up one time. This sequence joins TRBV5-6 and TRBJ1-2; 10 bases match TRBD1. CDR3 length equals 14 residues. The V and J ends lost 3 bases and 8 bases, in that order; junction bases with no gene match: 7. CDR1 is SGHDT and CDR2 is YYEEEE in the germline V gene. The CDR3 loop is CASSWTGGLRGYTF. The DNA of the CDR3 is TGTGCCAGCAGCTGGACAGGGGGATTGAGGGGCTACACCTTC. Filled out from reference TRBV5-6 and TRBJ1-2, the complete variable domain reads DAGVTQSPTHLIKTRGQQVTLRCSPKSGHDTVSWYQQALGQGPQFIFQYYEEEERQRGNFPDRFSGHQFPNYSSELNVNALLLGDSALYLCASSWTGGLRGYTFGSGTRLTVV.

This clone was recorded once. The chain uses TRBV7-8 and TRBJ1-5, with 7 bases aligning to TRBD1. CDR3 size: 16 residues. Unmatched junction bases numbered 10, after V lost 5 bases and J lost 3 bases. Germline assignment: CDR1 SGHVS and CDR2 FQNEAQ. For the CDR3, the DNA is TGTGCCAGCAGCCCGCGGGACAGTACCATCAATCAGCCCCAGCATTTT. It codes for CASSPRDSTINQPQHF. The full variable domain, completed using reference TRBV7-8 and TRBJ1-5, is GAGVSQSPRYKVAKRGQDVALRCDPISGHVSLFWYQQALGQGPEFLTYFQNEAQLDKSGLPSDRFFAERPEGSVSTLKIQRTQQEDSAVYLCASSPRDSTINQPQHFGDGTRLSIL.

The CDR3 DNA reads as TGTGCCAGCAGTGAATCGCGCCGCTCCTACGAGCAGTACTTC. Translating gives CASSESRRSYEQYF. The chain joins TRBV2 to TRBJ2-7, with D hard to call. CDR3 length equals 14 residues. The V gene lost 2 bases and the J gene lost 0 bases, with 8 bases spanning the gap. Germline lookup yields CDR1 SNHLY and CDR2 FYNNEI.

The chain's CDR3 is CASSPPSQGDNEQFF. The CDR3 coding sequence is TGTGCCAGCTCACCACCCTCCCAGGGGGACAATGAGCAGTTCTTC. The chain joins TRBV18 to TRBJ2-1; TRBD1 aligns across 7 bases. The CDR3 is 15 amino acids. Germline CDR1 and CDR2: KGHSH and LQKENI. V gave up 0 bases and J gave up 5 bases; unmatched junction bases: 4.

The rearrangement uses TRBV5-1 and TRBJ1-2, with a possible D match to TRBD1 (5 bases). The ends were cut back, 2 bases at V and 4 bases at J, with 18 bases in the middle. CDR1 is SGHRS and CDR2 is YFSETQ in the germline V gene. The CDR3 is 16 amino acids. CDR3 DNA sequence: TGCGCCAGCAGCTTTGCTGATGGCAGGGCGGCCTATGGCTACACCTTC. This encodes CASSFADGRAAYGYTF.

This chain uses TRBV18 with TRBJ2-7; 7 nucleotides match TRBD1. V gave up 3 bases and J gave up 0 bases; unmatched junction bases: 8. The germline gives CDR1 KGHSH, CDR2 LQKENI. The CDR3 covers 16 residues. Written as DNA, the CDR3 is TGTGCCAGCTCACCCCGCTCGGGACAGATCTCCTACGAGCAGTACTTC. The encoded protein is CASSPRSGQISYEQYF.

This chain uses TRBV6-1 with TRBJ2-7; 9 bases map to TRBD1. CDR1 and CDR2 from the germline V gene are MNHNS and SASEGT. This CDR3 has 15 amino acids. Unmatched junction bases numbered 9, after V lost 6 bases and J lost 3 bases. The CDR3 nucleotides are TGTGCCAGCAGGCCGGGACAGGGTGCCAACTACGAGCAGTACTTC. This encodes CASRPGQGANYEQYF.

This rearrangement joins TRBV19 to TRBJ2-2; D is undetermined. The CDR3 runs to 13 residues. V gave up 3 bases and J gave up 1 base, with 3 bases separating them. Germline V gene lookup returns CDR1 LNHDA and CDR2 SQIVND (reference sequence). The CDR3 is CASSIQNTGELFF. CDR3 nucleotides: TGTGCCAGTAGTATTCAGAACACCGGGGAGCTGTTTTTT.